Given below is one T cell receptor beta chain in context. The target antigen is unknown. Sequencing used immunoSEQ multiplex PCR; TCRdb keeps in-frame clones, though not all of them. The sample consists of around 400,000 clones, about 88% of them appearing once. This CDR3 spans 13 amino acids. Germline V lookup: CDR1 SGHRS, CDR2 YFSETQ. Trimming took 0 bases from V and 4 from J, leaving 5 bases between them. Treatment here: approximately 18 received Ad26.COV2.S at low or high dose, single or two shots; about 5 received placebo; per-sample allocation not given. Sampling was performed 63 days after the first vaccine or placebo injection. The record originates from a study of Ad26.COV2.S vaccination and SARS-CoV-2 variants. Study context: Ad26.COV2.S was injected intramuscularly once or twice, 56 days apart. Overall study findings and caveats: Measurement of non-spike TCR breadth gave similar results in vaccine and placebo recipients.

The sequenced sample was peripheral blood, obtained in a trial of Ad26.COV2.S vaccine versus placebo. The receptor's source is a person aged 18 to 59 who received the Ad26.COV2.S COVID-19 vaccine or a placebo. The chain is built from TRBV5-1 and TRBJ1-5; D not resolved. CDR3 region: CASSLEINQPQHF. CDR3 coding DNA: TGCGCCAGCAGCTTGGAAATAAATCAGCCCCAGCATTTT.